A single sample is the source of the 3 T cell receptor beta chains below, sequenced in a study of blood T cell repertoires in COVID-19 (dated by TCRdb to about 2020). Receptor amplification or capture employed the immunoSEQ multiplex PCR assay. TCRdb took over this immuneACCESS table, retaining in-frame rearrangements with V and J assigned. Such tables are incomplete; in checked studies, under half of the missing clones stem from an unresolved V gene, and the remainder is unexplained. In all, the sample holds roughly 100,000 clones, and approximately 90% of those were seen once. 3.1% of the sample is held by the ten biggest clonotypes. Sequencing was done on a sample of peripheral blood. The receptors come from a man aged 50-60 years in a cohort sampled during active COVID-19.

The J gene is TRBJ1-2, the V gene TRBV6-5; TRBD1 might be the D (6 bases). V gave up 7 bases and J gave up 2 bases, with 11 bases separating them. Germline CDR1 reads MNHEY; CDR2 reads SVGAGI. The CDR3 extends over 13 amino acids. The CDR3 nucleotides read TGTGCCAGCAAGTACGGGACAAACTATGGCTACACCTTC. Its translation: CASKYGTNYGYTF.

CDR3: CASSRAGASYTDTQYF. The CDR3 DNA is TGTGCCAGCAGCCGCGCGGGGGCCTCATACACAGATACGCAGTATTTT. This chain links TRBV3-1 (or the pseudogene TRBV3-2) with TRBJ2-3; weak D call: TRBD2 (7 bases). V was pared by 4 bases and J by 2 bases, with 16 bases between. Germline V gene sequence: CDR1 LGHDT, CDR2 YNNKEL (reference sequence). The CDR3 is 16 amino acids.

The rearrangement joins TRBV6-2 or TRBV6-3 to TRBJ2-4, with 8 bases matching TRBD2. V trimming: 6 bases; J trimming: 7 bases; junction bases outside the gene matches: 11. The CDR3 has 15 amino acids. Germline V gene lookup returns CDR1 MNHEY and CDR2 SVGEGT. CDR3 DNA: TGTGCCAGCAGCCGAGCGGGGGCCCTCAGGAACATTCAGTACTTC. Encoded protein: CASSRAGALRNIQYF.